One and the same sample provided the 15 T cell receptor beta chains below, sequenced in a study of naive and memory T cell subsets. Four PCR rounds used nested alpha and beta constant region primers plus the SP2 primer. TCRdb re-analysed the 5' RACE reads in MiXCR, keeping a single row per CDR3 protein. Altogether 50,000 to 60,000 distinct CDR3 sequences are present, under 10% being singletons, with the ten largest covering about 8.9%. A UMI-containing oligonucleotide was joined by 3' ligation to the TCR cDNA template. The receptor set was obtained from a female donor in good health.

V usage is TRBV7-2 and J usage is TRBJ1-2, with D perhaps TRBD1 (5 bases). V lost 5 bases, J lost 6 bases, and 16 bases lay in between. Germline-derived CDR1 and CDR2 are SGHTA and FQGNSA. The CDR3 runs to 14 residues. CDR3 protein: CASSLRQLTDGYTF. In nucleotides, the CDR3 is TGTGCCAGCAGCCTAAGACAGCTCACGGATGGCTACACCTTC.

This clonotype was detected only a few times. This may be a read error: a much more frequent sequence differs by one nucleotide. The V gene is TRBV29-1, the J gene TRBJ2-1; TRBD1 might be the D (5 bases). Germline CDR1 reads SQVTM; CDR2 reads ANQGSEA. The CDR3 covers 13 residues. The V gene lost 3 bases and the J gene lost 7 bases, with 13 bases spanning the gap. This CDR3 is CSVDTGPRNEQFF. The DNA for the CDR3 is TGCAGCGTTGACACAGGACCTAGGAATGAGCAGTTCTTC.

A word on this clonotype: This may stem from a read error, because a much larger clone lies one nucleotide away. The chain joins TRBV9 to TRBJ1-1; D might be TRBD1 (5 bases). Germline V gene data show CDR1 as SGDLS and CDR2 as YYNGEE. The V end lost 6 bases, the J end lost 7 bases, and 19 bases lay between the germline ends. CDR3 length: 14 amino acids. The CDR3 DNA is TGTGCCAGCATACCTACTGACAGCTCCGGTGAAGCTTTCTTT. Translated: CASIPTDSSGEAFF.

Only a few counts were recorded for this clonotype. The V gene is TRBV4-1, the J gene TRBJ1-3; D gene uncertain. CDR1 is MGHRA and CDR2 is YSYEKL in the germline V gene. The CDR3 is made up of 11 amino acids. Trimming shortened V by 1 base and J by 10 bases, and 5 bases separated the two germline ends. CDR3 bases: TGCGCCAGCAGCCAAGCGGGGACCATATATTTT. It codes for CASSQAGTIYF.

This clonotype was recorded many times. The chain has TRBV2 and TRBJ1-1; 8 bases are a match to TRBD1. V trimming: 1 base; J trimming: 12 bases; junction bases outside the gene matches: 7. This CDR3 contains 13 residues. The germline CDR1 and CDR2 sequences are SNHLY and FYNNEI. Written as DNA, the CDR3 is TGTGCCAGCAGTGAAGACAGGGGGAATCGATCTTTCTTT. Encoded protein: CASSEDRGNRSFF.

This clonotype was detected many times. The V and J genes are TRBV6-5 and TRBJ1-5; D is perhaps TRBD1 (5 bases). The CDR3 has 15 residues. V was pared by 0 bases and J by 6 bases, with 12 bases between. Germline-derived CDR1 and CDR2 are MNHEY and SVGAGI. The CDR3 region is CASSYSAAGPQPQHF. For the CDR3, the DNA is TGTGCCAGCAGTTACTCGGCGGCAGGGCCTCAGCCCCAGCATTTT.

This chain uses TRBV12-3 or TRBV12-4 with TRBJ1-1; perhaps TRBD1 as D (6 bases). Trimming pared 6 bases from V and 4 bases from J, leaving 9 bases between. The CDR3 loop spans 12 amino acids. The CDR3 reads CASRYRVTEAFF. The CDR3 nucleotides read TGTGCCAGCAGGTACAGGGTCACTGAAGCTTTCTTT.

This clonotype was counted at least ten times. The chain couples TRBV2 to TRBJ1-1; no reliable D call. The CDR3 runs 13 residues. V was trimmed by 8 bases and J by 0 bases, leaving 10 bases between them. Germline V CDR1 and CDR2: SNHLY, FYNNEI. CDR3 DNA sequence: TGTGCCAGCTTAACCCTGATGAACACTGAAGCTTTCTTT. As protein: CASLTLMNTEAFF.

The table lists this clonotype with many counts. The V call is TRBV5-1, the J call TRBJ2-7; D might be TRBD1 (6 bases). V was cut by 4 bases and J by 6 bases, with 14 bases left in between. This CDR3 spans 13 amino acids. Germline V gene lookup returns CDR1 SGHRS and CDR2 YFSETQ. Here the CDR3 reads CASSTVTGREQYF. The CDR3 DNA reads as TGCGCCAGCAGCACTGTAACAGGGCGCGAGCAGTACTTC. Supplemented by reference TRBV5-1 and TRBJ2-7, the full variable domain reads KAGVTQTPRYLIKTRGQQVTLSCSPISGHRSVSWYQQTPGQGLQFLFEYFSETQRNKGNFPGRFSGRQFSNSRSEMNVSTLELGDSALYLCASSTVTGREQYFGPGTRLTVT.

This clonotype appeared a few times. The chain carries TRBV5-1 and TRBJ2-2, with D tentatively TRBD2 (8 bases). Germline V gives CDR1 SGHRS, CDR2 YFSETQ. CDR3 length equals 18 residues. The V end was cut by 4 bases, the J end by 1 base, with 20 bases between. The CDR3 DNA is TGCGCCAGCAGCAGAACGACGGGAGGGACAGAGAACACCGGGGAGCTGTTTTTT. Residues: CASSRTTGGTENTGELFF.

This clonotype has a count of ten or more. The chain is built from TRBV13 and TRBJ2-5, with D perhaps matching TRBD2 (5 bases). Deletions cut 5 bases from V and 1 base from J, with 11 bases between. The CDR3 contains 14 residues. The germline gives CDR1 PRHDT, CDR2 FYEKMQ (reference sequence). CDR3 in amino acids: CASSNQEVQETQYF. The CDR3 bases are TGTGCCAGCAGCAATCAGGAGGTCCAAGAGACCCAGTACTTC.

At least ten counts were recorded for this clonotype. This chain links TRBV12-3 or TRBV12-4 with TRBJ1-1; D gene unclear. V lost 4 bases to trimming and J lost 11 bases, with 17 bases between them. The CDR3 extends over 13 amino acids. In DNA form, the CDR3 reads TGTGCCAGCAGTTCTCAGACACGTGCAATGGCTTTCTTT. Translation: CASSSQTRAMAFF.

This clonotype appeared a few times. This chain links TRBV7-2 with TRBJ2-1; D is uncertain. This CDR3 comprises 12 residues. Between the trimmed V and J ends, which lost 5 bases and 9 bases, there was a span of 11 bases. The germline CDR1 and CDR2 sequences are SGHTA and FQGNSA. CDR3 loop: CASSPTTIEQFF. The CDR3 bases are TGTGCCAGCAGCCCCACCACCATTGAGCAGTTCTTC.

The chain joins TRBV7-9 to TRBJ2-2, with 14 bases lining up with TRBD2. Trimming removed 5 bases from V and 0 bases from J; junction bases left unmatched: 8. From germline, CDR1 is SEHNR and CDR2 FQNEAQ (reference sequence). This CDR3 has 19 amino acids. DNA for the CDR3: TGTGCCAGCAGCCATACTTCGGGACTAGCGGGGGCGAACACCGGGGAGCTGTTTTTT. As protein: CASSHTSGLAGANTGELFF.

Many counts were recorded for this clonotype. The chain is built from TRBV9 and TRBJ1-6; D unclear. Germline-derived CDR1 and CDR2 are SGDLS and YYNGEE. The CDR3 has 15 residues. V lost 3 bases to trimming and J lost 9 bases, with 16 bases between them. The CDR3 DNA reads TGTGCCAGCAGCGAAACCCAGTGGGTTAGTTCACCCCTCCACTTT. Protein sequence: CASSETQWVSSPLHF.